This T cell receptor beta chain was retrieved from a study of CD8+CD57+ T cells in acquired aplastic anemia. Sequencing involved patients with CD8+CD57+ cell expansion previously shown by flow cytometry. Genomic DNA constituted the template upon which TCR beta VDJ and CDR3 profiling was performed. TCRdb passed the reads through MiXCR, listing each CDR3 protein once. Among 100,000 to 150,000 distinct CDR3 sequences listed, almost 40% were seen once. Germline V gives CDR1 SEHNR, CDR2 FQNEAQ (reference sequence). V lost 1 base to trimming and J lost 4 bases; unmatched junction nucleotides: 1. The CDR3 sequence is 14 residues long.

The sequenced sample was sorted CD4+, CD8+, or CD8+CD57+ T cells (not recorded which) from PBMCs. This chain connects TRBV7-9 to TRBJ2-3; 8 positions agree with TRBD1. The origin of this receptor is a human donor with aplastic anemia. Here the CDR3 reads CASSLGTGSDTQYF. CDR3 sequence (DNA): TGTGCCAGCAGCTTAGGGACAGGGTCAGATACGCAGTATTTT.